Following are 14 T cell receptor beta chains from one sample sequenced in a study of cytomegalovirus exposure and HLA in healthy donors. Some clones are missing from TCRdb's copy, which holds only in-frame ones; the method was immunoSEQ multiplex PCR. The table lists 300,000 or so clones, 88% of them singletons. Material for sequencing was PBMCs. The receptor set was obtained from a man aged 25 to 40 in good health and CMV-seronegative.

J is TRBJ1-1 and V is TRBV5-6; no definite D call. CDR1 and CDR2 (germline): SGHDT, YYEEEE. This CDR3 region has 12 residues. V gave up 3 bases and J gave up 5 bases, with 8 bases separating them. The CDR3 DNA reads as TGTGCCAGCAGCTACGGGAGGACTGAAGCTTTCTTT. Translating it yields CASSYGRTEAFF.

The CDR3 loop reads CARTITQGANEKLFF. The CDR3 bases are TGTGCCAGGACGATAACACAGGGGGCTAATGAAAAACTGTTTTTT. The chain combines TRBV2 with TRBJ1-4; 8 bases are shared with TRBD1. Germline V gene sequence: CDR1 SNHLY, CDR2 FYNNEI. The CDR3 runs 15 residues. Trimming cost V 9 bases and J 3 bases; bases outside gene matches: 9.

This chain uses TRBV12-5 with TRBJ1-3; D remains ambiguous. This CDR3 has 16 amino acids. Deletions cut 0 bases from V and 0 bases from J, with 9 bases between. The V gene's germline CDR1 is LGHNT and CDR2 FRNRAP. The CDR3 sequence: CASGLVLKSSGNTIYF. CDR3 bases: TGTGCTAGTGGTTTGGTACTAAAGAGCTCTGGAAACACCATATATTTT. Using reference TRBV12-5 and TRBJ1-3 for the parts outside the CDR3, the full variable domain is DARVTQTPRHKVTEMGQEVTMRCQPILGHNTVFWYRQTMMQGLELLAYFRNRAPLDDSGMPKDRFSAEMPDATLATLKIQPSEPRDSAVYFCASGLVLKSSGNTIYFGEGSWLTVV.

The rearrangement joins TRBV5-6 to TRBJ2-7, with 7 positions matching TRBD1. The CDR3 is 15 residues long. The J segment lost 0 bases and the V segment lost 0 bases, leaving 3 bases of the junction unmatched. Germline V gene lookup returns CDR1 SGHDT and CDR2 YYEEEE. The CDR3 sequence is CASSLAGTASYEQYF. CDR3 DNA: TGTGCCAGCAGCTTGGCCGGGACAGCCTCCTACGAGCAGTACTTC. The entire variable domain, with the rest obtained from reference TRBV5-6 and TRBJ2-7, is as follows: DAGVTQSPTHLIKTRGQQVTLRCSPKSGHDTVSWYQQALGQGPQFIFQYYEEEERQRGNFPDRFSGHQFPNYSSELNVNALLLGDSALYLCASSLAGTASYEQYFGPGTRLTVT.

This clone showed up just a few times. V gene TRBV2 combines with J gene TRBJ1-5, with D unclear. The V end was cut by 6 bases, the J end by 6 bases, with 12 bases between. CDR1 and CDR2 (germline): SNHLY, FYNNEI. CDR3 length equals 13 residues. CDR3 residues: CASSGGNFQPQHF. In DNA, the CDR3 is TGTGCCAGCAGCGGAGGGAATTTTCAGCCCCAGCATTTT.

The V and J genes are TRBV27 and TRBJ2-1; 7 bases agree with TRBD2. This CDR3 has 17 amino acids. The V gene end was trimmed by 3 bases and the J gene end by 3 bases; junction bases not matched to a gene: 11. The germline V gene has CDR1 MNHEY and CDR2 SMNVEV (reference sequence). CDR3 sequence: CASSLGGIVGSYNEQFF. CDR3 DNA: TGTGCCAGCAGTTTGGGGGGGATAGTGGGCAGCTACAATGAGCAGTTCTTC.

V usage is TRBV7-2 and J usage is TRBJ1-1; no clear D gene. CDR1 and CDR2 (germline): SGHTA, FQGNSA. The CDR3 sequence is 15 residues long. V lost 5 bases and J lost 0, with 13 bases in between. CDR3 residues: CASSANSNLNTEAFF. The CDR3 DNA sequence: TGTGCCAGCAGCGCTAACAGCAACTTGAACACTGAAGCTTTCTTT.

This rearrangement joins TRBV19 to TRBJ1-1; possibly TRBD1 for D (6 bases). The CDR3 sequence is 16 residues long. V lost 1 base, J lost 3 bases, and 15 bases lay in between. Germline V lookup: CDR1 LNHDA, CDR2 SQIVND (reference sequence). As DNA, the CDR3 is TGTGCCAGTAGTATAGTTGTGACAAAGGGGGACACTGAAGCTTTCTTT. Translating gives CASSIVVTKGDTEAFF.

The CDR3 DNA reads as TGTGCCAGCAGCCCTAGACTGTTAGAATATGAGCAGTTCTTC. Protein product: CASSPRLLEYEQFF. The gene calls are TRBV9 and TRBJ2-1; D gene ambiguous. Trimming took off 4 bases at V and 8 bases at J, with 16 bases between the two ends. The CDR3 spans 14 residues. Germline values: CDR1 SGDLS, CDR2 YYNGEE.

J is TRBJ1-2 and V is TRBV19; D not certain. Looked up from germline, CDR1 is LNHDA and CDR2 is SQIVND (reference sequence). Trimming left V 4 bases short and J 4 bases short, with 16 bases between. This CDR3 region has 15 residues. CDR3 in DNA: TGTGCCAGTAGTACTTCCTCCGGGGAACTCTATGGCTACACCTTC. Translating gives CASSTSSGELYGYTF.

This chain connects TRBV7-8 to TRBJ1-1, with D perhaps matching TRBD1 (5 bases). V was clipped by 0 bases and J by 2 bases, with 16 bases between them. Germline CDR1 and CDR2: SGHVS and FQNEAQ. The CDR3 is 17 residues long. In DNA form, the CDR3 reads TGTGCCAGCAGCTTAGCCCCCCAAACGACAGCCAACACTGAAGCTTTCTTT. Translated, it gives CASSLAPQTTANTEAFF.

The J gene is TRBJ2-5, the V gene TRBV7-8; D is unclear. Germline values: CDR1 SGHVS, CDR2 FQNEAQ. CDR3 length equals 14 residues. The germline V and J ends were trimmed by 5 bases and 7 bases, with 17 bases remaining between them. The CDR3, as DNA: TGTGCCAGCAGCCCCGCCCCGAGCTTTGGGACCCAGTACTTC. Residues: CASSPAPSFGTQYF.

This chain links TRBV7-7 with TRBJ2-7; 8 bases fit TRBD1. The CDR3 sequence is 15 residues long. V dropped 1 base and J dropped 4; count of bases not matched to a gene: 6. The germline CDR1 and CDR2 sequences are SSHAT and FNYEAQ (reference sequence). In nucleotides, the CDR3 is TGTGCCAGCAGCTTAGGGGGGACAGGAGATTACGAGCAGTACTTC. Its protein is CASSLGGTGDYEQYF.

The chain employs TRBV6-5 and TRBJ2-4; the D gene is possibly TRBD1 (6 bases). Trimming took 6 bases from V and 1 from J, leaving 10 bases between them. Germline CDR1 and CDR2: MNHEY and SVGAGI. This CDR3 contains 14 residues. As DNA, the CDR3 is TGTGCCAGCAGGCTAACAGGGGCCAAAAACATTCAGTACTTC. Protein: CASRLTGAKNIQYF.